Each of the 12 T cell receptor beta chains below was sequenced from the same sample in a study of patients with pleural tuberculosis. TCRdb recomputed calls from the reads with MiXCR, one row per CDR3 protein. The top ten clones hold roughly 17% of a sample with under 65,000 distinct CDR3 sequences, about 7.3% of them seen once. These receptors originate from a human donor with pleural tuberculosis.

The chain recombines TRBV11-1 with TRBJ2-7; either TRBD1 or TRBD2 may fit D (5 bases each). Germline CDR1 is SGHAT and CDR2 is FQDESV (reference sequence). V lost 5 bases, J lost 6 bases, and 11 bases lay in between. This CDR3 has 12 residues. CDR3 sequence (DNA): TGTGCCAGCAGCCAGGGACCGCTCGAGCAGTACTTC. It is translated as CASSQGPLEQYF.

This clonotype was found many times. The rearrangement uses TRBV12-3 or TRBV12-4 and TRBJ2-3, with 8 bases aligning to TRBD2. The length of the CDR3 is 16 residues. V shed 7 bases and J 1 base; nucleotides not matched to a gene: 10. CDR3 residues: CASIPVVAGRTDTQYF. The DNA for the CDR3 is TGTGCCAGCATCCCCGTGGTAGCGGGGCGCACAGATACGCAGTATTTT.

This clonotype occurred many times. The chain carries TRBV19 and TRBJ2-4, with D possibly matching TRBD1 (5 bases). This CDR3 spans 14 amino acids. The germline gives CDR1 LNHDA, CDR2 SQIVND (reference sequence). V gave up 5 bases and J gave up 7 bases, with 15 bases separating them. CDR3 protein: CASSPQGLGNIQYF. CDR3 sequence (DNA): TGTGCCAGTAGTCCTCAGGGCCTTGGGAACATTCAGTACTTC.

To note about this clonotype: A read error may explain this, as a much larger clone is one base away. This chain joins TRBV20-1 and TRBJ2-2; tentative D call: TRBD2 (5 bases). The CDR3 contains 14 residues. Trimming took off 5 bases at V and 4 bases at J, with 14 bases between the two ends. Germline values: CDR1 DFQATT, CDR2 SNEGSKA (reference sequence). The CDR3 loop reads CSACVGLTTGELFF. For the CDR3, the DNA is TGCAGTGCTTGTGTAGGACTCACCACCGGGGAGCTGTTTTTT.

This clonotype was detected many times. The chain links TRBV20-1 to TRBJ2-5; D perhaps matches TRBD2 (5 bases). There are 12 residues in the CDR3. Germline CDR1 DFQATT, CDR2 SNEGSKA (reference sequence). V lost 5 bases, J lost 5 bases, and 12 bases lay in between. The CDR3 nucleotides are TGCAGTGCTTTTCGGGGTGTCGAGACCCAGTACTTC. This sequence encodes CSAFRGVETQYF.

This clonotype has ten or more counts. This chain uses TRBV12-3 or TRBV12-4 with TRBJ2-7; TRBD1 might be the D (6 bases). Trimming left V 7 bases short and J 2 bases short, with 18 bases between. The CDR3 runs 15 residues. CDR3 DNA: TGTGCCAGCACCTCTTGGGGGCGGACCCCCTACGAGCAGTACTTC. Translated: CASTSWGRTPYEQYF.

The chain combines TRBV29-1 with TRBJ2-5; tentatively, D is TRBD2 (5 bases). The CDR3 is 13 amino acids. Germline V gene data show CDR1 as SQVTM and CDR2 as ANQGSEA. V was pared by 0 bases and J by 5 bases, with 10 bases between. DNA of the CDR3: TGCAGCGTTGAAGACCCCCCGGGGGAGACCCAGTACTTC. It codes for CSVEDPPGETQYF.

This clonotype was counted at least ten times. This chain links TRBV6-1 with TRBJ2-7; 9 nucleotides line up with TRBD1. The trim removed 4 bases at V and 4 bases at J, leaving 5 bases unmatched. The germline V gene has CDR1 MNHNS and CDR2 SASEGT. This CDR3 is 14 amino acids long. CDR3 in DNA: TGTGCCAGCAGTGCCCAGACAGGGGGTTACGAGCAGTACTTC. Encoded protein: CASSAQTGGYEQYF.

This clonotype has at least ten counts. This chain connects TRBV20-1 to TRBJ1-1, with 10 bases matching TRBD1. J lost 3 bases, V lost 0 bases, and 4 bases had no gene match. Germline V lookup: CDR1 DFQATT, CDR2 SNEGSKA (reference sequence). The CDR3 contains 15 residues. CDR3 coding DNA: TGCAGTGCTAGAGAACCTGGGACAGGGGACACTGAAGCTTTCTTT. The encoded protein is CSAREPGTGDTEAFF.

The V and J genes are TRBV19 and TRBJ2-5, with unresolved D. The V end was cut by 3 bases, the J end by 2 bases, with 10 bases between. The CDR3 consists of 14 residues. Germline CDR1 and CDR2: LNHDA and SQIVND (reference sequence). CDR3 in amino acids: CASSMGGLQETQYF. As DNA, the CDR3 is TGTGCCAGTAGTATGGGTGGGCTTCAAGAGACCCAGTACTTC.

Comment on this clonotype: An end of the junction differs from the germline gene, which may be a read error. This chain connects TRBV11-2 to TRBJ2-1; D ambiguous. Germline loops: CDR1 SGHAT, CDR2 FQNNGV. This CDR3 has 15 amino acids. This CDR3 is CASSFVGSSCNEQFF. The DNA of the CDR3 is TGTGCCAGCAGCTTTGTCGGAAGCTCCTGCAATGAGCAGTTCTTC.

The rearrangement uses TRBV5-1 and TRBJ2-3; TRBD1 is a possible D gene (6 bases). Germline values: CDR1 SGHRS, CDR2 YFSETQ. This CDR3 region has 14 residues. With 4 bases removed from V and 2 bases from J, the gap between germline ends came to 11 bases. CDR3 loop: CASSMDSNTDTQYF. In DNA, the CDR3 is TGCGCCAGCAGCATGGACAGTAACACAGATACGCAGTATTTT.